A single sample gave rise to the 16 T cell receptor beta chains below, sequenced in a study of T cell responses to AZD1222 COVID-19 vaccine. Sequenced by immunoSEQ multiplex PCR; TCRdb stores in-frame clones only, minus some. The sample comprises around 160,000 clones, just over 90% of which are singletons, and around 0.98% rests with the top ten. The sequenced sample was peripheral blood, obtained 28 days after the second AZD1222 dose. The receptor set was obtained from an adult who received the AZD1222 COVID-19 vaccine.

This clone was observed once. Here the CDR3 DNA reads TGTGCCAGCAGCCAACCCGCCCCGTCCCGCGGGGACACTGAAGCTTTCTTT. Its protein product is CASSQPAPSRGDTEAFF. The chain is built from TRBV3-1 (or the pseudogene TRBV3-2) and TRBJ1-1; D not certain. Germline CDR1 reads LGHDT; CDR2 reads YNNKEL (reference sequence). V was clipped by 2 bases and J by 3 bases, with 19 bases between them. The CDR3 sequence is 17 residues long.

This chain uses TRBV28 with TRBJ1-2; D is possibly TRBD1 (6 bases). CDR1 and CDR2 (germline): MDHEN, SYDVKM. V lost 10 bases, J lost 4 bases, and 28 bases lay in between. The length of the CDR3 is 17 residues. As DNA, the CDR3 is TGTGCCATCCTAAGTTTCGATTACCGGGACAACCTCTATGGCTACACCTTC. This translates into CAILSFDYRDNLYGYTF.

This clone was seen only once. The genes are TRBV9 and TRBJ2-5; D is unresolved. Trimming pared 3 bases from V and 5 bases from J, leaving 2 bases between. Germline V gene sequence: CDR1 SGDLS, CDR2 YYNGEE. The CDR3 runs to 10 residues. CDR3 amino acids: CASSGETQYF. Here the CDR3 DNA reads TGTGCCAGCAGCGGCGAGACCCAGTACTTC. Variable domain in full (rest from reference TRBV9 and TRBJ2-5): DSGVTQTPKHLITATGQRVTLRCSPRSGDLSVYWYQQSLDQGLQFLIQYYNGEERAKGNILERFSAQQFPDLHSELNLSSLELGDSALYFCASSGETQYFGPGTRLLVL.

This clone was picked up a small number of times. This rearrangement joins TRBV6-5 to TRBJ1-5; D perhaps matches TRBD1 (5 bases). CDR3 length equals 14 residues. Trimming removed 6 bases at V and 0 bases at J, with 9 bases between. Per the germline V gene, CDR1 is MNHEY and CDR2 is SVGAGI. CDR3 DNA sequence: TGTGCCAGCAGCAGGGTTTTTAGCAATCAGCCCCAGCATTTT. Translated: CASSRVFSNQPQHF.

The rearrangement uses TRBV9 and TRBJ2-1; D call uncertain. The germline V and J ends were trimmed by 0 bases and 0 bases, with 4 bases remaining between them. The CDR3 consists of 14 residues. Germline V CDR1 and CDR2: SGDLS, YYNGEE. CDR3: CASSVESSYNEQFF. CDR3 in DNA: TGTGCCAGCAGCGTAGAAAGCTCCTACAATGAGCAGTTCTTC.

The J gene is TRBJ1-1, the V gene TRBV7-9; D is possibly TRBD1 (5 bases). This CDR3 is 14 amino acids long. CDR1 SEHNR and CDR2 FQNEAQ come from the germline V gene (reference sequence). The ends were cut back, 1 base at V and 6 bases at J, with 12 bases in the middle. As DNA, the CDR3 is TGTGCCAGCAGCTTAGACCAGGGTTGGGCTGAAGCTTTCTTT. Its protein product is CASSLDQGWAEAFF.

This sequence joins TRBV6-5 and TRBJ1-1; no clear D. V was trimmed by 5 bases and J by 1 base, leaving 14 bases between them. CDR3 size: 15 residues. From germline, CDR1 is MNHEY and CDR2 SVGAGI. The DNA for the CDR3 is TGTGCCAGCAGTCCCACTCGGACCCGGAACACTGAAGCTTTCTTT. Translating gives CASSPTRTRNTEAFF.

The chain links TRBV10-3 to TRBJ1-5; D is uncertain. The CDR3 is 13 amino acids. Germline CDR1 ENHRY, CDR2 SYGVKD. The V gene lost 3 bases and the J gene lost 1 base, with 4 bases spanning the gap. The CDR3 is CAISDSSNQPQHF. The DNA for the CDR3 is TGTGCCATCAGTGACAGCAGCAATCAGCCCCAGCATTTT.

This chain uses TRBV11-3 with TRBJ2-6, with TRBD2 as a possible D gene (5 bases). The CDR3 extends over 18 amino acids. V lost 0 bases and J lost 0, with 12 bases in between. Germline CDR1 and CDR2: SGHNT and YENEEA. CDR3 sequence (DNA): TGTGCCAGCAGCTTAGATCCCTCGGGGAGCTCTGGGGCCAACGTCCTGACTTTC. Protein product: CASSLDPSGSSGANVLTF.

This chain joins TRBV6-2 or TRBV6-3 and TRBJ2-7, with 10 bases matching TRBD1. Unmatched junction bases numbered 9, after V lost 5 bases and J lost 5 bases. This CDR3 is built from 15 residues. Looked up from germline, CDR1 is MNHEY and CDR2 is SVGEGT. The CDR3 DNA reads TGTGCCAGCAGTGAGACAGGGGGCGCGACAGACGAGCAGTACTTC. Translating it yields CASSETGGATDEQYF.

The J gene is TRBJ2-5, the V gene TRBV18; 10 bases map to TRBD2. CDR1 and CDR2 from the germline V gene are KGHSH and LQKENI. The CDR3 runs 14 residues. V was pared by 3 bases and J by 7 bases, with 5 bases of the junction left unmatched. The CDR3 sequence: CASSPLAGEGTQYF. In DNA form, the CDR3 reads TGTGCCAGCTCACCCCTAGCGGGGGAAGGGACCCAGTACTTC.

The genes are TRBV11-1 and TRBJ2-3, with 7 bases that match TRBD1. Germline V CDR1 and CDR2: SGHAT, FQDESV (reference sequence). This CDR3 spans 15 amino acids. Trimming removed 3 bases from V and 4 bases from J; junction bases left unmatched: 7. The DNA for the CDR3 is TGTGCCAGCAGCTTTGGGATCCAGGGGGCAGATACGCAGTATTTT. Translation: CASSFGIQGADTQYF. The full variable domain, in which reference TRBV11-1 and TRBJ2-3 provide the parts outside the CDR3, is EAEVAQSPRYKITEKSQAVAFWCDPISGHATLYWYRQILGQGPELLVQFQDESVVDDSQLPKDRFSAERLKGVDSTLKIQPAELGDSAMYLCASSFGIQGADTQYFGPGTRLTVL.

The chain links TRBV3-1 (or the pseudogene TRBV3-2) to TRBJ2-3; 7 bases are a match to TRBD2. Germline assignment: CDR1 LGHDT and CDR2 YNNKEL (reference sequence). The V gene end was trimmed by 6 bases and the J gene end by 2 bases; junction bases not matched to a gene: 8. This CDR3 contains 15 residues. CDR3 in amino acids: CASSYIAGATDTQYF. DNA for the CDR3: TGTGCCAGCAGTTACATAGCGGGCGCCACAGATACGCAGTATTTT.

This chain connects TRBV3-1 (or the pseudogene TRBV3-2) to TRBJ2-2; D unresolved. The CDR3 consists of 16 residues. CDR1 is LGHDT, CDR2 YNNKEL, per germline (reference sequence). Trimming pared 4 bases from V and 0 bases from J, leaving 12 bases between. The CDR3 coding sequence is TGTGCCAGCAGCCGACCTTACCACGCGAACACCGGGGAGCTGTTTTTT. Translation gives CASSRPYHANTGELFF.

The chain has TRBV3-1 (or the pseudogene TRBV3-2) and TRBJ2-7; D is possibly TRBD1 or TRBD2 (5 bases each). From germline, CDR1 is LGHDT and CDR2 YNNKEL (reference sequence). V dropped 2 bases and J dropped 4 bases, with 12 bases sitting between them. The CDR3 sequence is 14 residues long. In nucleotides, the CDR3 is TGTGCCAGCAGCCAACGTGGGACGGGATACGAGCAGTACTTC. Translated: CASSQRGTGYEQYF.

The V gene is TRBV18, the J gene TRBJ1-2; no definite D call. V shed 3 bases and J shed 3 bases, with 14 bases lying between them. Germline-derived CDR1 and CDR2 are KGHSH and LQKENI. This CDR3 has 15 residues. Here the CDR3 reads CASSPFVGGDYGYTF. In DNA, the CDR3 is TGTGCCAGCTCACCGTTCGTGGGTGGCGACTATGGCTACACCTTC.